This T cell receptor (beta chain) was sequenced for a study of T cells in Graves' hyperthyroidism and ophthalmopathy. The TCR beta CDR3 regions underwent amplification using RNA transcripts as the source. The HTBI primer set served for first-round RT-PCR of the TCR CDR3. TCRdb recomputed calls from the multiplex PCR reads with MiXCR, one row per CDR3 protein. Here the sample spans under 600,000 distinct CDR3 sequences, 16% being singletons. This clonotype was recorded many times. The clonotype was recovered from a woman in her thirties or forties with Graves' ophthalmopathy. The sample was blood.

CDR3 in DNA: TGTGCCAGCGGTTGGGACAGTGTTTTCAATCAGCCCCAGCATTTT. It is translated as CASGWDSVFNQPQHF. V and J are TRBV7-2 and TRBJ1-5; TRBD1 matches at 7 bases. This CDR3 has 15 residues. J was trimmed by 3 bases and V by 8 bases; bases with no gene match: 10. Germline V gives CDR1 SGHTA, CDR2 FQGNSA.